This TCR beta chain appears in the sequencing data of a study of breast tumors, draining lymph nodes, adjacent tissues. Study outcomes and limitations: Compared with lymph nodes, tumors were less diverse; compared with nontumor tissue, more. Data only fit, rather than demonstrated, lymph node origin of most tumor T cells.

TCRdb redid the calling of the multiplex PCR reads with MiXCR, one entry per CDR3 protein. The sample holds around 120,000 distinct CDR3 sequences, about 20% seen once. As for this clonotype: Its cognate antigen is unknown. This may be a read error, as it is one base from a much larger clone.

Breast cancer patients provided tissue from their axillary draining lymph nodes. Sequencing used axillary lymph node tissue. This TCR derives from a female donor with breast cancer. Some clones in this sample may be carry-over from other donors' samples.

The CDR3 spells CASSLRVPSSYNEQFF. DNA for the CDR3: TGTGCCAGCAGCCTTAGGGTGCCAAGCTCCTACAATGAGCAGTTCTTC. This chain links TRBV5-6 with TRBJ2-1; D uncertain. V was clipped by 4 bases and J by 0 bases, with 14 bases between them. This CDR3 has 16 amino acids. Germline assignment: CDR1 SGHDT and CDR2 YYEEEE.